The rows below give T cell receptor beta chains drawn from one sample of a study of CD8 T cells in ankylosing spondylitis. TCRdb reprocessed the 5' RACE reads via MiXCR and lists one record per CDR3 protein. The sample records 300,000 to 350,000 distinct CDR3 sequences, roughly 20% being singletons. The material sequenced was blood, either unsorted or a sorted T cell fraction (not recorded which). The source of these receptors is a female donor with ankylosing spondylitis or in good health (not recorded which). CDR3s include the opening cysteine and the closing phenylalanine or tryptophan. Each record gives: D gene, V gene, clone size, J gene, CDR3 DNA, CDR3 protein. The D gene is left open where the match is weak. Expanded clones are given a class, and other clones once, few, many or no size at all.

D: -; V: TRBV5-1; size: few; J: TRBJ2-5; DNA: TGCGCCAGCAGAAGAGCGGCCCCATTACAAGAGACCCAGTACTTC; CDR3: CASRRAAPLQETQYF
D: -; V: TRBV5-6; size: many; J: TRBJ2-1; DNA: TGTGCCAGCAGCGCACTAGTCATATGGTCCTCCTACAATGAGCAGTTCTTC; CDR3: CASSALVIWSSYNEQFF
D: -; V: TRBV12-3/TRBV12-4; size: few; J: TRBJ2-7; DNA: TGTGCCAGCACCTTGGCCGGTGGCCCCTACGAGCAGTACTTC; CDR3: CASTLAGGPYEQYF
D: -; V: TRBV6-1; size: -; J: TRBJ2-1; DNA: TGTGCCAGCAGTGTTATCGGGACTGCCCCCCGGCATGAGCAGTTCTTC; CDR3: CASSVIGTAPRHEQFF
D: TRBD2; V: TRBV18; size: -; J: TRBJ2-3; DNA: TGTGCCAGCTCACCACGGCCTAGCGGGATTTACACAGATATGCAGTATTTT; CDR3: CASSPRPSGIYTDMQYF
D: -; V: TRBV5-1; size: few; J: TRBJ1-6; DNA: TGCGCCAGCAGCTTGGGAGTTGGCGGAGAAAATTCACCCCTCCACTTT; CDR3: CASSLGVGGENSPLHF
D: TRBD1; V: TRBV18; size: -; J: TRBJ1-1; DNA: TGTGCCAGCTCACCGGGACAGGGGGAGAACACTGAAGCTTTCTTT; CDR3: CASSPGQGENTEAFF
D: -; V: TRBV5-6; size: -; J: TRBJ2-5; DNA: TGTGCCAGCAGCATGAGCCTCGGGACCCAGTACTTC; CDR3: CASSMSLGTQYF
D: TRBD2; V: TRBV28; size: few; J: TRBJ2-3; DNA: TGTGCCAGCAGTTTCGGCCTAGCGGGAGGCCGGGGCACAGATACGCAGTATTTT; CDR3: CASSFGLAGGRGTDTQYF
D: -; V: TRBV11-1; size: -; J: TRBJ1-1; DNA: TGTGCCAGCAGCTTAGGGAGGGCAACAGGAGACACTGAAGCTTTCTTT; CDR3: CASSLGRATGDTEAFF
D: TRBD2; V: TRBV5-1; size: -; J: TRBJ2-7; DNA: TGCGCCAGCAGCCCCGTAGCGGGAGGGCCGTCCGAGCAGTACTTC; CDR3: CASSPVAGGPSEQYF
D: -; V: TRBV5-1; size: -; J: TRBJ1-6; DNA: TGCGCCAGCAGGTCCAGGGTTGGTTCACCCCTCCACTTT; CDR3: CASRSRVGSPLHF
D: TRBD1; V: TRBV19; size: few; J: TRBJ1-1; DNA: TGTGCCAGTAGTCCCACCCAGGGGGGAATGGACACTGAAGCTTTCTTT; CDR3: CASSPTQGGMDTEAFF
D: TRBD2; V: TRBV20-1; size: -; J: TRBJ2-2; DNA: TGCAGTGCTAGAGATAAGCGGGGAGACACCGGGGAGCTGTTTTTT; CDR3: CSARDKRGDTGELFF
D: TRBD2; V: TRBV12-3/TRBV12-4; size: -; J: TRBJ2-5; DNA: TGTGCCAGCAGTTCACGGACTAGCGGTGACCAAGAGACCCAGTACTTC; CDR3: CASSSRTSGDQETQYF
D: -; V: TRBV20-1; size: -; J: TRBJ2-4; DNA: TGCAGTGCCCTCGCTTCGGGCTGGGGCAAAAACATTCAGTACTTC; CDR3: CSALASGWGKNIQYF
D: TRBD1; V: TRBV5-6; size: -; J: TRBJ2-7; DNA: TGTGCCAGCAGCCCTGGGACAGGGGGCGTCCCATACTCCTACGAGCAGTACTTC; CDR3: CASSPGTGGVPYSYEQYF
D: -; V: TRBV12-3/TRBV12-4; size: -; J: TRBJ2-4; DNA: TGTGCCAGCAGTTTAATGACCGGGAAAAACATTCAGTACTTC; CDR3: CASSLMTGKNIQYF
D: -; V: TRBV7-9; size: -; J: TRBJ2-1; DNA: TGTGCCAGCAGCTCAAGGGACATTCGGAAGGCCTACAATGAGCAGTTCTTC; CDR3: CASSSRDIRKAYNEQFF
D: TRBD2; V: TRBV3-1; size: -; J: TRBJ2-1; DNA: TGTGCCAGCAGCCCCCACATAGCGGGAGGGCCAGGTGAGCAGTTCTTC; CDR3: CASSPHIAGGPGEQFF
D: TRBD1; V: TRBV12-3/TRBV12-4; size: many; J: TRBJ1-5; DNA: TGTGCCAGCAGTTTAAACAGGGGACAGCCCCAGCATTTT; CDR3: CASSLNRGQPQHF
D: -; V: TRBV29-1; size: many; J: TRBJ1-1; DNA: TGCAGCGTTCAGGGACCGGAACTTATGAACACTGAAGCTTTCTTT; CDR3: CSVQGPELMNTEAFF
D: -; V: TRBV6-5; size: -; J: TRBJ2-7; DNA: TGTGCCAGCAGTCCGTCTCGAGCGGTCTCTCCTCGGAGGTACTTC; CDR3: CASSPSRAVSPRRYF
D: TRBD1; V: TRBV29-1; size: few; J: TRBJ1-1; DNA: TGCAGCGTTCGACAGGGGGACACTGAAGCTTTCTTT; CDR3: CSVRQGDTEAFF
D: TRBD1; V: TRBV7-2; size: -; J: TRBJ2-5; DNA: TGTGCCAGCAGCTTCGGGACAGGTGAACAAGAGACCCAGTACTTC; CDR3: CASSFGTGEQETQYF
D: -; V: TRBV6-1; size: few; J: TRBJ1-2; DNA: TGTGCCAGCACCCCTGTTGGGTCCTACTATGGCTACACCTTC; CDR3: CASTPVGSYYGYTF
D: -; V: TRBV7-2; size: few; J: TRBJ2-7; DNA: TGTGCCAGCAGCGGTGGTGGGCTCCTGGGCGAGCAGTACTTC; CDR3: CASSGGGLLGEQYF
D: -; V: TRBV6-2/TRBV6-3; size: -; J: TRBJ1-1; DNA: TGTGCCAGCAGCAACAACAGATTATCTTGGAACACTGAAGCTTTCTTT; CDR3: CASSNNRLSWNTEAFF
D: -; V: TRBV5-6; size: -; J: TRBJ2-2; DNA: TGTGCCAGCAGCTTTGACCAGGGAATCACCGGGGAGCTGTTTTTT; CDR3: CASSFDQGITGELFF
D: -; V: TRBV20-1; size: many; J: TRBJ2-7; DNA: TGCAGTGCTAGGGACAGCGAGCAGTACTTC; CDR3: CSARDSEQYF
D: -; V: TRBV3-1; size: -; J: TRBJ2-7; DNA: TGTGCCAGCAGCCAAGGACTAGTCCTCTACGAGCAGTACTTC; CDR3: CASSQGLVLYEQYF
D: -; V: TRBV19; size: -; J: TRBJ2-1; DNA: TGTGCCAGTAGCAATGTTCAGGGGCTGATCTCCTACAATGAGCAGTTCTTC; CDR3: CASSNVQGLISYNEQFF
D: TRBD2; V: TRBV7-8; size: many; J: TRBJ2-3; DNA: TGTGCCAGCAGCCCGTGGACTAGCGGGAGTAGAGATACGCAGTATTTT; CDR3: CASSPWTSGSRDTQYF
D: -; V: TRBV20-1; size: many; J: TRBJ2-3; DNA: TGCAGTGCTAGTAAGCCCCCTGTCACAGATACGCAGTATTTT; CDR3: CSASKPPVTDTQYF
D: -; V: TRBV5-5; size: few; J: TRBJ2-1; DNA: TGTGCCAGCAGCTTGGGTAGCTCGCAGGGGTATGAGCAGTTCTTC; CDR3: CASSLGSSQGYEQFF
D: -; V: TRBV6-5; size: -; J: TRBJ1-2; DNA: TGTGCCAGCAGTTACACCACCGGGTCGGTCACCTTC; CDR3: CASSYTTGSVTF
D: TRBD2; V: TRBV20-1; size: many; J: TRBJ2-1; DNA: TGCAGTGCGGGGAGGCCGACTAGCGCCACCTACAATGAGCAGTTCTTC; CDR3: CSAGRPTSATYNEQFF
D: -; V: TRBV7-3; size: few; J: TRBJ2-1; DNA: TGTGCCAGCAGTCTTGCTACAGGACCCGGGACAAAGCAGTTCTTC; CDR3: CASSLATGPGTKQFF
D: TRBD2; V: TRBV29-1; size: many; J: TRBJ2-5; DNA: TGCAGCGCCCCCGGGACTAGCGGGAGGAAACAAGAGACCCAGTACTTC; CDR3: CSAPGTSGRKQETQYF
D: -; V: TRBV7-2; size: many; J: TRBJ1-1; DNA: TGTGCCAGCAGCTTAAGAGGGGTGAACACTGAAGCTTTCTTT; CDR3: CASSLRGVNTEAFF
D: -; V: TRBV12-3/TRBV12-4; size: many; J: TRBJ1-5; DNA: TGTGCCAGCAGTTACGATAGCAATCAGCCCCAGCATTTT; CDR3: CASSYDSNQPQHF
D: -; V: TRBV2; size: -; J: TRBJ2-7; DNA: TGTGCCAGCAGATCGCGGACCGCGGAAGGCTACGAGCAGTACTTC; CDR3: CASRSRTAEGYEQYF
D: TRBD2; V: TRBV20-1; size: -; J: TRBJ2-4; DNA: TGCAGGACCGAGAATAGCGGGAGTGAAGCCAAAAACATTCAGTACTTC; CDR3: CRTENSGSEAKNIQYF
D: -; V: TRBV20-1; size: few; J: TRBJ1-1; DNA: TGCAGTGCTAGAGGACAGGCTAGAGACACTGAAGCTTTCTTT; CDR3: CSARGQARDTEAFF
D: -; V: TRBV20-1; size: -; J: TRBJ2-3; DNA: TGCAGTGCTCCACGGACTCATTCTAGCACAGATACGCAGTATTTT; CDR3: CSAPRTHSSTDTQYF
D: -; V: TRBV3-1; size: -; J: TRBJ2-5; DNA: TGTGCCAGCAGACTCTCCGAAGGGGAGACCCAGTACTTC; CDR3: CASRLSEGETQYF
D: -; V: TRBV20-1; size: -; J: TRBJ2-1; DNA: TGCAGTGCTAGGGACAAGGGGCAGCTGAATGAGCAGTTCTTC; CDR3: CSARDKGQLNEQFF
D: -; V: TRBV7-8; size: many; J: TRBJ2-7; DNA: TGTGCCAGCAGCTTCGGGGGCGCGTCCTACGAGCAGTACTTC; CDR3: CASSFGGASYEQYF
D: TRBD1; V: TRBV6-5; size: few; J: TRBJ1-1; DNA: TGTGCCAGCAGTTACATAGCCCCGGGACAGGTGAGCACTGAAGCTTTCTTT; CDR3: CASSYIAPGQVSTEAFF
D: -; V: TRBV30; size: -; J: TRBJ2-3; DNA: TGTGCCTGGAGTGTAAGGACTGATGATACGCAGTATTTT; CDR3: CAWSVRTDDTQYF
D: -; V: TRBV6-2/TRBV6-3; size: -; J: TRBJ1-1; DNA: TGTGCCAGCAGTTGGGACCGGAACACTGAAGCTTTCTTT; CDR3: CASSWDRNTEAFF
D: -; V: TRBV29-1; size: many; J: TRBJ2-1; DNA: TGCAGCGTTGGCCCTAGCTCCTACAATGAGCAGTTCTTC; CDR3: CSVGPSSYNEQFF
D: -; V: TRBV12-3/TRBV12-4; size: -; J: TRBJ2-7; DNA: TGTGCCAGCAGTCCGGACATCAGCCACGAGCAGTACTTC; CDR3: CASSPDISHEQYF
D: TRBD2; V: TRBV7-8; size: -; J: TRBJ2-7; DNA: TGTGCCAGCAGCTCGCTGACTAGCGGGGCGGGAAGGGGCGAGCAGTACTTC; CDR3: CASSSLTSGAGRGEQYF
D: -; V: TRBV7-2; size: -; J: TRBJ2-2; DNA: TGTGCCAGCAGCTTAGGTTGGGGGCACACCGGGGAGCTGTTTTTT; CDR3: CASSLGWGHTGELFF
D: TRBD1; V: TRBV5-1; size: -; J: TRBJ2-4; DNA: TGCGCCAGCAGCCCGGGACAGGGAGGGAACATTCAGTACTTC; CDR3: CASSPGQGGNIQYF
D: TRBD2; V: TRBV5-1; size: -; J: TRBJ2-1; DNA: TGCGCCAGCAGGACCGGGACTAGCTCCTACGATGAGCAGTTCTTC; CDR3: CASRTGTSSYDEQFF
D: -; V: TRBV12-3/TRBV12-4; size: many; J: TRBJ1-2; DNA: TGTGCCAGCAGCACCTCCGAGGGCCATGGCTACACCTTC; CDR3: CASSTSEGHGYTF
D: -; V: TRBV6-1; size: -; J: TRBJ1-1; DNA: TGTGCCAGCAGTGATCAGGGTAGGACTGAAGCTTTCTTT; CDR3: CASSDQGRTEAFF